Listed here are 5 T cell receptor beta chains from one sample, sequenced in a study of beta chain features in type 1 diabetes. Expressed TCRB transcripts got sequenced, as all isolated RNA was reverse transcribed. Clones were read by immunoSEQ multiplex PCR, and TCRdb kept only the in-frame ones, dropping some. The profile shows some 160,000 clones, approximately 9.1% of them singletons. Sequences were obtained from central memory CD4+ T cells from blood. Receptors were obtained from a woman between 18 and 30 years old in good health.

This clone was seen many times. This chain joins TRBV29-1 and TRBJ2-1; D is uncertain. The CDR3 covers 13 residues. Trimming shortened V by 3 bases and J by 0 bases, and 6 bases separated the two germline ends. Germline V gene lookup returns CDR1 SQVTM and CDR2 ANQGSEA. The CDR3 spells CSVERSSYNEQFF. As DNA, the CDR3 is TGCAGCGTTGAGAGGTCCTCCTACAATGAGCAGTTCTTC.

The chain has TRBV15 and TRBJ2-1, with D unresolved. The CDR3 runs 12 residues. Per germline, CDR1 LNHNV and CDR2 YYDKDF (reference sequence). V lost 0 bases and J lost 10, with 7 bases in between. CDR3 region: CATSRDVAEQFF. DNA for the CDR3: TGTGCCACCAGCAGAGATGTCGCGGAGCAGTTCTTC.

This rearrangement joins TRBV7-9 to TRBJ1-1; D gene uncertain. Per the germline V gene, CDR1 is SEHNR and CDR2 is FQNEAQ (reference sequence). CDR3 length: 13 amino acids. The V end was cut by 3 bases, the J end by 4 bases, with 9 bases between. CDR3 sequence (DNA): TGTGCCAGCAGCTTCTACGGCGGCACTGAAGCTTTCTTT. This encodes CASSFYGGTEAFF.

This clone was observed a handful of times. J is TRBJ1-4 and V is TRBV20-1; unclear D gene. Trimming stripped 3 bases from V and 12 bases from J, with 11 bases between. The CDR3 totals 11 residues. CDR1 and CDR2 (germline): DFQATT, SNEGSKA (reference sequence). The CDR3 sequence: CSAREWRELFF. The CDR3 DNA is TGCAGTGCTAGGGAGTGGAGGGAACTGTTTTTT.

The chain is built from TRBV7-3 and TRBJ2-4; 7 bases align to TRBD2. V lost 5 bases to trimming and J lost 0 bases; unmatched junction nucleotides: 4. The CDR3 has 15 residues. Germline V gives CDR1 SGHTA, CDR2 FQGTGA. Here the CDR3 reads CASSPREVAKNIQYF. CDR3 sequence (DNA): TGTGCCAGCAGCCCCCGGGAGGTAGCCAAAAACATTCAGTACTTC.